This T cell receptor (beta chain) was sequenced for a study of tumor and adjacent non-tumor tissue in lung cancer. The template was RNA from unsorted bulk tissue. More than 3 cm separated this lung sample from the edge of the tumor. TCRbeta libraries were built with three rounds of nested PCR, modified from ARM-PCR. TCRdb re-derived calls from the multiplex PCR reads in MiXCR, one entry per CDR3 protein. The sample lists 70,000 to 90,000 distinct CDR3 sequences, approximately 81% occurring once. The clonotype originates from a man in his fifties or sixties with non-small cell lung cancer. Sequencing was performed on distant non-tumor lung tissue.

The CDR3 here is CASSSTMGGGKETQYF. CDR3 coding DNA: TGTGCCAGCAGCTCCACGATGGGGGGGGGAAAGGAGACCCAGTACTTC. V and J are TRBV11-2 and TRBJ2-5, with 7 bases fitting TRBD2. CDR3 length: 16 amino acids. V shed 4 bases, J shed 5 bases, and the junction held 13 bases outside the gene matches. Germline V gene data show CDR1 as SGHAT and CDR2 as FQNNGV. Full variable domain (remainder filled in from reference TRBV11-2 and TRBJ2-5): EAGVAQSPRYKIIEKRQSVAFWCNPISGHATLYWYQQILGQGPKLLIQFQNNGVVDDSQLPKDRFSAERLKGVDSTLKIQPAKLEDSAVYLCASSSTMGGGKETQYFGPGTRLLVL.